One T cell receptor beta chain is described in this entry. What this receptor recognizes is not known. No base quality values were provided; no much bigger clone lies one nucleotide off. This sample stems from a study of radiotherapy plus CTLA-4 blockade in lung cancer (dated by TCRdb to the late 2010s). The study in broad terms: Among enrolled patients, about 19% had an objective response and 25% to 40% reached disease control.

Receptors were amplified or captured by the immunoSEQ multiplex PCR assay. This is the immuneACCESS table as TCRdb keeps it, with only in-frame sequences that have V and J called. A part of the clones is gone; compared with another copy, unresolved V genes explain less than half, and the rest is unexplained. The sample table holds 50,000 or so clones, of which 65% to 85% were seen once. 2.5% to 4% of the sample is taken by the ten largest. CDR1 SGHVS and CDR2 FQNEAQ are derived from the germline V gene. The CDR3 starts with the cysteine, ends with the phenylalanine, and has 16 residues. CDR3 DNA only is kept here, 48 bases in frame from base 1. Relative to germline, V is 6 bases shorter and J is 0 bases shorter, with 14 bases between their ends. Overall results and qualifications from the work: After treatment with radiotherapy and ipilimumab, TCR clones that came from tumors expanded in the peripheral blood. The strongest predictors of response were reported to be early dynamic shifts in blood T cell clones along with a rise in serum interferon-beta following radiation.

The study tested focal radiation therapy combined with CTLA-4 blockade (ipilimumab) in patients with chemo-refractory metastatic non-small-cell lung cancer. The material was peripheral blood, obtained from a patient treated with radiotherapy plus ipilimumab. This chain joins TRBV7-8 to TRBJ2-2; no D gene call is confident. This TCR came from a human donor with non-small cell lung cancer who had a partial response to radiotherapy plus ipilimumab. The CDR3 protein is CASRVGWQTNTGELFF. The DNA is TGTGCCAGCAGAGTCGGGTGGCAGACGAACACCGGGGAGCTGTTTTTT.